This T cell receptor (beta chain) was obtained from a study of blood T cell repertoires in COVID-19. Study in general: PBMCs, B-cell-depleted T cells, or T cells were the source of the cDNA or gDNA that made up the material.

The CDR3 consists of 17 residues. Germline assignment: CDR1 SGHKS and CDR2 YYEKEE (reference sequence). V lost 4 bases to trimming and J lost 0 bases, with 19 bases between them. Data came from immunoSEQ multiplex PCR; TCRdb stores just in-frame clones and leaves some out. The table lists over 85,000 clones, more than 75% of them singletons, with about 9% in the top ten. This sequence originates from a man in his fifties or sixties with active or convalescent COVID-19. The sample taken for sequencing was peripheral blood. The chain combines TRBV5-5 with TRBJ1-2; D ambiguous. In DNA form, the CDR3 reads TGTGCCAGCAGCGCAAGACATACTCCTGGCCCTAACTATGGCTACACCTTC. Translated, it gives CASSARHTPGPNYGYTF.